The text below deals with one T cell receptor (beta chain). Its matching antigen is unknown. Germline V gene data show CDR1 as MNHEY and CDR2 as SVGEGT. V lost 0 bases, J lost 0 bases, and 10 bases lay in between. The CDR3 contains 16 residues. These data are taken from a study of response to subunit inactivated influenza vaccine. MiXCR, applied by TCRdb to the RT-PCR reads, yields one record per CDR3 protein. This table has fewer than 250,000 distinct CDR3 sequences, roughly 14% appearing once. Study results and limitations: It was the authors' suggestion that each seasonal influenza vaccination recruits few new T cells.

The chain uses TRBV6-2 or TRBV6-3 and TRBJ2-3; D is unresolved. The clonotype was recovered from a man aged 50 or older who received an inactivated influenza vaccine. Sequenced here: CD8+ T cells sorted from PBMCs, sampled more than 4 days after vaccination. The CDR3 sequence is CASSYSGPISTDTQYF. The CDR3 nucleotides read TGTGCCAGCAGTTACTCCGGACCAATTAGCACAGATACGCAGTATTTT.